Below are 25 T cell receptor beta chains sequenced from a single sample in a study of cytomegalovirus exposure and HLA in healthy donors. The PCR had 60 Vbeta and 13 Jbeta primers. TCRdb's copy holds only in-frame clones and misses some; the assay was immunoSEQ multiplex PCR. The data show about 180,000 clones, around 80% seen once. The sample consisted of PBMCs. The receptors were gathered from a woman aged 25 to 45 in good health and CMV-seronegative.

The rearrangement uses TRBV7-9 and TRBJ1-1; 8 bases map to TRBD1. The CDR3 runs 15 residues. CDR1 and CDR2 from the germline V gene are SEHNR and FQNEAQ (reference sequence). V lost 4 bases, J lost 3 bases, and 7 bases stayed unmatched. CDR3 sequence reads: CASSSGGVGYTEAFF. CDR3 nucleotide sequence: TGTGCCAGCAGCTCAGGGGGCGTTGGGTACACTGAAGCTTTCTTT.

The V gene is TRBV19, the J gene TRBJ2-7, with 7 positions matching TRBD2. V dropped 3 bases and J dropped 6; count of bases not matched to a gene: 5. In germline, CDR1 is LNHDA, CDR2 SQIVND (reference sequence). CDR3 length: 13 amino acids. The CDR3 sequence is CASSIGTTGEQYF. CDR3 nucleotide sequence: TGTGCCAGTAGTATTGGGACTACGGGCGAGCAGTACTTC.

This clone came up a few times. This chain uses TRBV4-1 with TRBJ2-7; D is unresolved. Germline V gene lookup returns CDR1 MGHRA and CDR2 YSYEKL. The CDR3 consists of 12 residues. V gave up 1 base and J gave up 5 bases, with 6 bases separating them. CDR3 loop: CASSQGRDEQYF. The CDR3 nucleotides read TGCGCCAGCAGCCAAGGTCGGGACGAGCAGTACTTC.

The table lists this clone with a few counts. The J gene is TRBJ1-1, the V gene TRBV6-5, with a tentative D call TRBD1 (6 bases). The CDR3 sequence is 16 residues long. V was pared by 0 bases and J by 1 base, with 12 bases between. From germline, CDR1 is MNHEY and CDR2 SVGAGI. DNA of the CDR3: TGTGCCAGCAGTTACTCACCAGGGGTCGGGAACACTGAAGCTTTCTTT. As protein: CASSYSPGVGNTEAFF.

The chain couples TRBV9 to TRBJ1-4; 9 nucleotides align to TRBD1. The CDR3 has 16 residues. Germline V gives CDR1 SGDLS, CDR2 YYNGEE. V lost 0 bases, J lost 3 bases, and 3 bases stayed unmatched. CDR3 coding DNA: TGTGCCAGCAGCGTAGGAGGACAGGGGTCTAATGAAAAACTGTTTTTT. Its translation: CASSVGGQGSNEKLFF.

V and J are TRBV7-9 and TRBJ2-2, with TRBD1 matching 7 bases. CDR1 and CDR2 from the germline V gene are SEHNR and FQNEAQ (reference sequence). J was trimmed by 7 bases and V by 5 bases; bases with no gene match: 16. The length of the CDR3 is 17 residues. This chain's CDR3 is CASSPAWIQQGYGELFF. CDR3 sequence (DNA): TGTGCCAGCAGCCCAGCTTGGATACAACAGGGGTACGGGGAGCTGTTTTTT.

This chain joins TRBV5-1 and TRBJ1-2; 8 nucleotides line up with TRBD1. Germline values: CDR1 SGHRS, CDR2 YFSETQ. With 4 bases clipped from V and 5 bases from J, the junction kept 7 bases outside the gene matches. The CDR3 is 14 amino acids. The CDR3 nucleotides are TGCGCCAGCAGCGCCGGACAGGGATGGTATGGCTACACCTTC. It is translated as CASSAGQGWYGYTF.

The chain couples TRBV27 to TRBJ1-5; D gene uncertain. The germline V gene encodes CDR1 MNHEY and CDR2 SMNVEV (reference sequence). The CDR3 extends over 13 amino acids. V lost 3 bases and J lost 1, with 4 bases in between. The CDR3 coding sequence is TGTGCCAGCAGTTTGAGCAGCAATCAGCCCCAGCATTTT. Translating it yields CASSLSSNQPQHF.

The CDR3 reads CASSRDGGSEQYF. The CDR3 nucleotides read TGCGCCAGCAGCCGAGATGGGGGGTCCGAGCAGTACTTC. The rearrangement joins TRBV4-3 to TRBJ2-7, with D possibly matching TRBD2 (6 bases). The CDR3 loop spans 13 amino acids. Trimming cost V 4 bases and J 6 bases, with 13 bases left between them. CDR1 and CDR2 from the germline V gene are LGHNA and YSLEER.

The CDR3 coding sequence is TGTGCCAGCAGCTTCCAGGGGGACAATCAGCCCCAGCATTTT. It translates to CASSFQGDNQPQHF. This chain joins TRBV11-2 and TRBJ1-5; TRBD1 matches at 7 bases. Unmatched junction bases numbered 2, after V lost 3 bases and J lost 3 bases. CDR1 is SGHAT, CDR2 FQNNGV, per germline. The CDR3 loop spans 14 amino acids.

The chain carries TRBV18 and TRBJ2-7, with TRBD2 matching 10 bases. The CDR3 runs to 16 residues. V shed 4 bases and J 6 bases; nucleotides not matched to a gene: 12. The germline V gene has CDR1 KGHSH and CDR2 LQKENI. This CDR3 is CASSLSSGGGSAEQYF. CDR3 nucleotides: TGTGCCAGCTCACTCTCCAGCGGGGGGGGTTCAGCCGAGCAGTACTTC.

The chain carries TRBV10-3 and TRBJ2-6, with TRBD2 as a possible D gene (6 bases). Trimming cost V 0 bases and J 0 bases, with 15 bases left between them. Germline CDR1 reads ENHRY; CDR2 reads SYGVKD. The CDR3 is made up of 19 amino acids. The CDR3 nucleotides are TGTGCCATCAGTGAGTCCCGGACTAACTTCTTCTCTGGGGCCAACGTCCTGACTTTC. Amino acids: CAISESRTNFFSGANVLTF.

The J gene is TRBJ2-5, the V gene TRBV7-8; 10 bases are shared with TRBD2. This CDR3 region has 16 residues. The trim removed 5 bases at V and 0 bases at J, leaving 6 bases unmatched. Germline loops: CDR1 SGHVS, CDR2 FQNEAQ. The CDR3 DNA follows: TGTGCCAGCAGCCAACCTAGCGGGGGTAACCAAGAGACCCAGTACTTC. Its translation: CASSQPSGGNQETQYF.

The chain has TRBV18 and TRBJ2-6; tentatively, D is TRBD2 (6 bases). The germline CDR1 and CDR2 sequences are KGHSH and LQKENI. Trimming took off 5 bases at V and 2 bases at J, with 10 bases between the two ends. The CDR3 sequence is 15 residues long. The CDR3 DNA sequence: TGTGCCAGCTCATCGGGGGAGGCTGGGGCCAACGTCCTGACTTTC. It translates to CASSSGEAGANVLTF.

The chain combines TRBV19 with TRBJ1-5; TRBD1 matches 8 bases. This CDR3 contains 15 residues. Germline values: CDR1 LNHDA, CDR2 SQIVND (reference sequence). V dropped 3 bases and J dropped 15; count of bases not matched to a gene: 16. CDR3 amino acids: CASSISKTGATPGHF. As DNA, the CDR3 is TGTGCCAGTAGTATTAGTAAGACAGGGGCCACCCCGGGGCATTTT.

V usage is TRBV14 and J usage is TRBJ1-2; D is undetermined. The CDR3 has 14 residues. Germline V lookup: CDR1 SGHDN, CDR2 FVKESK. Trimming took 1 base from V and 8 from J, leaving 14 bases between them. Written as DNA, the CDR3 is TGTGCCAGCAGCCAAGGGCTAACTGCGGGGGGCTACACCTTC. This sequence encodes CASSQGLTAGGYTF.

V and J are TRBV7-8 and TRBJ2-5; 8 positions agree with TRBD1. Per germline, CDR1 SGHVS and CDR2 FQNEAQ. Losses at the gene ends were 4 bases for V and 4 bases for J; bases not matched to a gene: 2. This CDR3 contains 13 residues. The CDR3 DNA reads TGTGCCAGCAGCTCTGACAGGGGAGAGACCCAGTACTTC. The encoded protein is CASSSDRGETQYF.

The V call is TRBV4-1, the J call TRBJ2-7; D may be TRBD1 (6 bases). Between the trimmed V and J ends, which lost 4 bases and 2 bases, there was a span of 15 bases. CDR1 MGHRA and CDR2 YSYEKL come from the germline V gene. This CDR3 has 15 residues. CDR3: CASSPQGGGTYEQYF. The CDR3 bases are TGCGCCAGCAGCCCTCAGGGTGGGGGCACCTACGAGCAGTACTTC.

V and J are TRBV5-1 and TRBJ2-7; D is perhaps TRBD1 (5 bases). CDR1 SGHRS and CDR2 YFSETQ come from the germline V gene. This CDR3 contains 16 residues. The germline V and J ends were trimmed by 2 bases and 0 bases, with 15 bases remaining between them. CDR3 in amino acids: CASSFINQGPSYEQYF. DNA for the CDR3: TGCGCCAGCAGCTTCATAAATCAGGGTCCCTCCTACGAGCAGTACTTC.

This sequence joins TRBV7-2 and TRBJ1-2; TRBD1 matches 7 bases. V lost 1 base to trimming and J lost 4 bases; unmatched junction nucleotides: 3. The CDR3 consists of 14 residues. Germline-derived CDR1 and CDR2 are SGHTA and FQGNSA. DNA of the CDR3: TGTGCCAGCAGCTTAGATAAGGGGGCCTATGGCTACACCTTC. It yields the protein CASSLDKGAYGYTF.

The V and J genes are TRBV7-6 and TRBJ2-1; 9 nucleotides match TRBD2. The CDR3 totals 15 residues. Germline loops: CDR1 SGHVS, CDR2 FNYEAQ. After removal of 3 bases from V and 5 bases from J, the junction contained 5 bases not matched to a gene. Here the CDR3 reads CASSLAGGGHNEQFF. The CDR3 DNA reads TGTGCCAGCAGCTTGGCGGGAGGGGGCCACAATGAGCAGTTCTTC.

The chain has TRBV7-9 and TRBJ2-1; D is undetermined. Trimming stripped 3 bases from V and 0 bases from J, with 9 bases between. Germline V lookup: CDR1 SEHNR, CDR2 FQNEAQ (reference sequence). The CDR3 runs 15 residues. The DNA for the CDR3 is TGTGCCAGCAGCTTTCTAGTAAGCTCCTACAATGAGCAGTTCTTC. Translated: CASSFLVSSYNEQFF.

This chain uses TRBV7-8 with TRBJ2-7, with TRBD1 as a possible D gene (6 bases). The germline gives CDR1 SGHVS, CDR2 FQNEAQ. Trimming shortened V by 6 bases and J by 5 bases, and 14 bases separated the two germline ends. The CDR3 is 13 amino acids. The chain's CDR3 is CASRGHVFHEQYF. The CDR3 DNA is TGTGCCAGCAGGGGACACGTGTTCCACGAGCAGTACTTC.

V is TRBV6-1 and J is TRBJ2-7; TRBD2 might be the D (5 bases). The CDR3 spans 11 residues. Per germline, CDR1 MNHNS and CDR2 SASEGT. V gave up 3 bases and J gave up 7 bases, with 7 bases separating them. CDR3: CASSEPGEQYF. CDR3 nucleotides: TGTGCCAGCAGTGAGCCGGGGGAGCAGTACTTC.

The chain carries TRBV6-6 and TRBJ2-7; D perhaps matches TRBD1 (6 bases). Trimming pared 1 base from V and 4 bases from J, leaving 14 bases between. Germline V gene lookup returns CDR1 MNHNY and CDR2 SVGAGI (reference sequence). The CDR3 has 15 amino acids. CDR3 nucleotide sequence: TGTGCCAGCAGTTACTTAGGGACAAGATCTTACGAGCAGTACTTC. This encodes CASSYLGTRSYEQYF.